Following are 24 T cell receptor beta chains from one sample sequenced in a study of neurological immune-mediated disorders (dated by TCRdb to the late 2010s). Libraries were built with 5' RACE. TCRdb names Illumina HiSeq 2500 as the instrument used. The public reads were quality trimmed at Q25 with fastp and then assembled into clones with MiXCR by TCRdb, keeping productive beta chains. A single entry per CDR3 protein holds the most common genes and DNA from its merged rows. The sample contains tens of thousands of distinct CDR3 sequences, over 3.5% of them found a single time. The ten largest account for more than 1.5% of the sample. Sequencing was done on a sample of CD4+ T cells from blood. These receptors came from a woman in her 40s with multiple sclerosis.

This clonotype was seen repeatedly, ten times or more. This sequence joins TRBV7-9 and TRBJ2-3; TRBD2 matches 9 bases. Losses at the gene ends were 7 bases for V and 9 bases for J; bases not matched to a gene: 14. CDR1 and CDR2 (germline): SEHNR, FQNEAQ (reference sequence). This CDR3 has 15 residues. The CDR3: CASTTISGGHQTQYF. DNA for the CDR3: TGTGCCAGCACCACCATTAGCGGGGGCCACCAGACGCAGTATTTT.

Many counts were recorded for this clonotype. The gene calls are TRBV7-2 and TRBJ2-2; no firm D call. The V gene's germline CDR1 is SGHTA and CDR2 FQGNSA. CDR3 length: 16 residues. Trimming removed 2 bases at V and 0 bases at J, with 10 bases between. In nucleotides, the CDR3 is TGTGCCAGCAGCTTACGCGGCTACCCGAACACCGGGGAGCTGTTTTTT. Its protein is CASSLRGYPNTGELFF. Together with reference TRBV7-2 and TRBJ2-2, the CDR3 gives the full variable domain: GAGVSQSPSNKVTEKGKDVELRCDPISGHTALYWYRQSLGQGLEFLIYFQGNSAPDKSGLPSDRFSAERTGGSVSTLTIQRTQQEDSAVYLCASSLRGYPNTGELFFGEGSRLTVL.

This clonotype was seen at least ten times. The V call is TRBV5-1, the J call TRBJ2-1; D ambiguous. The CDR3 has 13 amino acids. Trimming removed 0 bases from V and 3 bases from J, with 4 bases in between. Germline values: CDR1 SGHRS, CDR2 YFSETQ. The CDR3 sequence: CASSLGVYNEQFF. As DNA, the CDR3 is TGCGCCAGCAGCTTGGGCGTCTACAATGAGCAGTTCTTC.

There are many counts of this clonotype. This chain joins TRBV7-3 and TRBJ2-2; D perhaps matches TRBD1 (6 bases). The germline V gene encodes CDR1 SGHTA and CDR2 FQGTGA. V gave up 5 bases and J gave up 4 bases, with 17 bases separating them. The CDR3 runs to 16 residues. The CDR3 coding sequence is TGTGCCAGCAGCGTGTGGACAGCCTCGGGCACCGGGGAGCTGTTTTTT. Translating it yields CASSVWTASGTGELFF.

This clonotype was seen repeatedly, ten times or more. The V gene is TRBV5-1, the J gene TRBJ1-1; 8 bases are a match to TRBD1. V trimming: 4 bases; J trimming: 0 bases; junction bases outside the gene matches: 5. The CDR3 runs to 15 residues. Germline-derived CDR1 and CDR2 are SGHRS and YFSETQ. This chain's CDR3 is CASSPQGGVNTEAFF. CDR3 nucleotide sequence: TGCGCCAGCAGCCCACAGGGGGGAGTGAACACTGAAGCTTTCTTT. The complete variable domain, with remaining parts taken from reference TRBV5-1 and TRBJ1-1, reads KAGVTQTPRYLIKTRGQQVTLSCSPISGHRSVSWYQQTPGQGLQFLFEYFSETQRNKGNFPGRFSGRQFSNSRSEMNVSTLELGDSALYLCASSPQGGVNTEAFFGQGTRLTVV.

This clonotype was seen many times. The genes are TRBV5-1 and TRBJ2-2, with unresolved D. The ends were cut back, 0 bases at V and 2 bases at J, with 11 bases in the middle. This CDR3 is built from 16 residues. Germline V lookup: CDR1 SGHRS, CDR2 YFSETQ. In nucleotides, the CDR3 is TGCGCCAGCAGCTTGGCCGGTGGTGCTAACACCGGGGAGCTGTTTTTT. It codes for CASSLAGGANTGELFF.

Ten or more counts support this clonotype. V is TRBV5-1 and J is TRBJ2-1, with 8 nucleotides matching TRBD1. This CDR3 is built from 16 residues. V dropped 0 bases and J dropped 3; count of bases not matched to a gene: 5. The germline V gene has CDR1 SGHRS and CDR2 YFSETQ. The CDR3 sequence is CASSLGGTGNYNEQFF. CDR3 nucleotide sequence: TGCGCCAGCAGCTTGGGGGGGACAGGCAACTACAATGAGCAGTTCTTC.

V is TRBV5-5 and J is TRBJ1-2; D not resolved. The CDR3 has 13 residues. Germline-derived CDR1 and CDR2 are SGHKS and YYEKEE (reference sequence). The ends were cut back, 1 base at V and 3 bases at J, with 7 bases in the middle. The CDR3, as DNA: TGTGCCAGCAGCTTGATGTCCTACTATGGCTACACCTTC. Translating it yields CASSLMSYYGYTF.

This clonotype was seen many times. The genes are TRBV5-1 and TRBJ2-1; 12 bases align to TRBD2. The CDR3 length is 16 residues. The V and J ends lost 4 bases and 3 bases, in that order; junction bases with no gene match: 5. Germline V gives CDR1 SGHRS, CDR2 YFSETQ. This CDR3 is CASSPQLAGGYNEQFF. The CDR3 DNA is TGCGCCAGCAGCCCCCAACTAGCGGGAGGCTACAATGAGCAGTTCTTC.

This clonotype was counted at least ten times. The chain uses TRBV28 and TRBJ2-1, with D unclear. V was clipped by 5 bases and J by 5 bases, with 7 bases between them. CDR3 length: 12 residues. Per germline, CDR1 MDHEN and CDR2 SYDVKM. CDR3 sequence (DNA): TGTGCCAGCAGTCTACAACACAATGAGCAGTTCTTC. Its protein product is CASSLQHNEQFF.

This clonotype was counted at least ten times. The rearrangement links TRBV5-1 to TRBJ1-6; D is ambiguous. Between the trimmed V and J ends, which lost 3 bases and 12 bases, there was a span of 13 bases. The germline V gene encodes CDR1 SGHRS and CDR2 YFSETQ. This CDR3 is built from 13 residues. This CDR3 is CASSSIRAEPLHF. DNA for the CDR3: TGCGCCAGCAGCTCGATCCGGGCAGAACCCCTCCACTTT.

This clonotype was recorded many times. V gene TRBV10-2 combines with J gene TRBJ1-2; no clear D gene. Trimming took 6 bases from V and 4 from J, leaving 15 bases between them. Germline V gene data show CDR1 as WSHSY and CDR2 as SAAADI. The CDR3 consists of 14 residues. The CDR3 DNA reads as TGCGCCAGCAGGGGCACCGCAGGCGCCTATGGCTACACCTTC. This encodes CASRGTAGAYGYTF.

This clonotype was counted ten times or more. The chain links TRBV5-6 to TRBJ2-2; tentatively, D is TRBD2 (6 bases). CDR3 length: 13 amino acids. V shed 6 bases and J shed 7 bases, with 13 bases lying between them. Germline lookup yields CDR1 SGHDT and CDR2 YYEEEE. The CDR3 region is CASTRRGSGELFF. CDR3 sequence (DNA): TGTGCCAGCACCCGTCGGGGGAGCGGGGAGCTGTTTTTT.

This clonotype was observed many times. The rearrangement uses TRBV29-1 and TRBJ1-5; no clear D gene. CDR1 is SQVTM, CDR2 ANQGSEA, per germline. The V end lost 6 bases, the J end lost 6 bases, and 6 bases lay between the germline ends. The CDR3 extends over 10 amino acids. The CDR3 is CSVGPQPQHF. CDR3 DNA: TGCAGCGTGGGCCCTCAGCCCCAGCATTTT.

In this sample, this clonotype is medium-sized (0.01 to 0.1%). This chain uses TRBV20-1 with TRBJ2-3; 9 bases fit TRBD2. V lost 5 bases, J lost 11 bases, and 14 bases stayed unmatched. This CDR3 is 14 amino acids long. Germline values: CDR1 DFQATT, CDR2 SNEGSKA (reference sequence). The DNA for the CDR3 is TGCAGTGCTCCTCTAGCGGGGAGCCCAATCATGCAGTATTTT. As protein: CSAPLAGSPIMQYF.

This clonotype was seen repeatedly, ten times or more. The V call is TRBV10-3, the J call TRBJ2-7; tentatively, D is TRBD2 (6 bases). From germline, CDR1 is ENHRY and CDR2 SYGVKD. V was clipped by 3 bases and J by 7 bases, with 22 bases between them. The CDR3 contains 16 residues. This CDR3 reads CAISDEGILKAGEQYF. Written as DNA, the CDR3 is TGTGCCATCAGTGACGAGGGTATTTTAAAGGCGGGGGAGCAGTACTTC.

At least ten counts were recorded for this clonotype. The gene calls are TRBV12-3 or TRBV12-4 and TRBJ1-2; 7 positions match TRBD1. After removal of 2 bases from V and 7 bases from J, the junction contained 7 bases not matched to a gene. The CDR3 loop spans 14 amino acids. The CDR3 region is CASSLNNRGPGYTF. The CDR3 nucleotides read TGTGCCAGCAGTTTAAATAATAGGGGGCCTGGCTACACCTTC.

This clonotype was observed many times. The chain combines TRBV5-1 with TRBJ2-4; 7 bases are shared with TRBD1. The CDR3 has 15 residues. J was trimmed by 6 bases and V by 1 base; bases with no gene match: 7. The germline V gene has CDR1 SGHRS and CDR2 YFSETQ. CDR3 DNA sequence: TGCGCCAGCAGCTTGAGGCAGGGGGATGGAAACATTCAGTACTTC. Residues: CASSLRQGDGNIQYF.

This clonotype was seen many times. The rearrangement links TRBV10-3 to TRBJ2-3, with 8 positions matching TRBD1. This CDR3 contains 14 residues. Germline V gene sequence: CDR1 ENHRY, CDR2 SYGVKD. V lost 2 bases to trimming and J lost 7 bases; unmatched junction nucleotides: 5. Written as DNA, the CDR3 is TGTGCCATCAGTGAGGGCAGGGGGCTAAATACGCAGTATTTT. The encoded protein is CAISEGRGLNTQYF.

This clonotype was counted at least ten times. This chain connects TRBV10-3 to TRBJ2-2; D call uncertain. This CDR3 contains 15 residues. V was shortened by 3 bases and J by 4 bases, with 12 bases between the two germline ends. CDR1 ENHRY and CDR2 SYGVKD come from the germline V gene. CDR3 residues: CAISEGNMLTGELFF. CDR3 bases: TGTGCCATCAGTGAAGGGAACATGCTCACCGGGGAGCTGTTTTTT.

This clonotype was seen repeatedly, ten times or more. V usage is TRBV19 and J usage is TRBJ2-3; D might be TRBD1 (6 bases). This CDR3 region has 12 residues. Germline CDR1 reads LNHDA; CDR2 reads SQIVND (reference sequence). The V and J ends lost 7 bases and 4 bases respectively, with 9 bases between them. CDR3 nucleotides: TGTGCCAGTAAACAGGGATCAGATACGCAGTATTTT. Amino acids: CASKQGSDTQYF.

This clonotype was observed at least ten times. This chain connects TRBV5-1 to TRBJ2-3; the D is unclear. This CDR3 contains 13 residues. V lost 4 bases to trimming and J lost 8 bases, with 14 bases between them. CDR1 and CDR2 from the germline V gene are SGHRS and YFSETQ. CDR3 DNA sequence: TGCGCCAGCAGCCTGAACACGGTCCCTACGCAGTATTTT. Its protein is CASSLNTVPTQYF.

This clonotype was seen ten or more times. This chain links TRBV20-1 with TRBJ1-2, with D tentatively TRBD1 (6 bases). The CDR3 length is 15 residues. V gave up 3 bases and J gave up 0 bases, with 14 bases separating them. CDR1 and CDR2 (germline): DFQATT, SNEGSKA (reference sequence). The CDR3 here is CSASPPGVSNYGYTF. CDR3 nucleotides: TGCAGTGCTAGTCCTCCAGGGGTCTCTAACTATGGCTACACCTTC.

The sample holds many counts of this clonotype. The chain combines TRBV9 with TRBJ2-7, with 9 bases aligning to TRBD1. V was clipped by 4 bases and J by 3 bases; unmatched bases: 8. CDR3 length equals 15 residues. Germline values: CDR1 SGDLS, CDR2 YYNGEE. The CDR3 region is CASSSGQGGYYEQYF. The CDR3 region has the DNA TGTGCCAGCAGCTCGGGACAGGGTGGGTACTACGAGCAGTACTTC.